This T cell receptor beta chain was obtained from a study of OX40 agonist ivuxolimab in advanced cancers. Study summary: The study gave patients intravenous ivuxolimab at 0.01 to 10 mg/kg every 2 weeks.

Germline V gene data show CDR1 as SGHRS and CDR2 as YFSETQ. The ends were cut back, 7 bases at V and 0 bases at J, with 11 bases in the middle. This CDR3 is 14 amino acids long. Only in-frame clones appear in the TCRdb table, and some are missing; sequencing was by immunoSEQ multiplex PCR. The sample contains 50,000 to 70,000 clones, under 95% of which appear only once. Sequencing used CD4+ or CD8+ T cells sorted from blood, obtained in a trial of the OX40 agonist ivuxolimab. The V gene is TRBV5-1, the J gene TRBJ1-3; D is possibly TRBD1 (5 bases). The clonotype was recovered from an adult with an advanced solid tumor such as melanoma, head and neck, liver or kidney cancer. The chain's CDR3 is CASDGAVSGNTIYF. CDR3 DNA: TGCGCCAGCGATGGGGCAGTCTCTGGAAACACCATATATTTT.